This T cell receptor beta chain was obtained from a study of T cell clones after liver transplantation. Study-wide background: Standard immunosuppression, with no induction, continued until 12-24 months after transplant.

CD3+CD4+ and CD3+CD8+ cells were FACS-sorted from thawed unstimulated PBMCs. The CDR3 is made up of 17 amino acids. The germline gives CDR1 SGHRS, CDR2 YFSETQ. Deletions cut 1 base from V and 2 bases from J, with 16 bases between. This table comes from immunoSEQ multiplex PCR, and its TCRdb copy is limited to in-frame clones, with some not included. Here the sample spans tens of thousands of clones, nearly 85% being singletons. This receptor was taken from a human patient who received a liver transplant. T cells may partly derive from the graft donor. The sequencing used CD4+ T cells from blood, collected approximately 3.5 years after liver transplant. V and J are TRBV5-1 and TRBJ2-1; the D gene could be TRBD1 or TRBD2 (5 bases each). The CDR3 sequence: CASSLRGGEGTYNEQFF. The CDR3 DNA sequence: TGCGCCAGCAGCTTGCGTGGGGGAGAAGGCACCTACAATGAGCAGTTCTTC.